The 7 T cell receptor beta chains below all came from one sample that was sequenced in a study of OX40 agonist ivuxolimab in advanced cancers. Sequencing used immunoSEQ multiplex PCR; TCRdb keeps in-frame clones, though not all of them. Of about 52,000 clones listed, just under 95% are singletons. This sample comprised CD4+ or CD8+ T cells sorted from blood, obtained in a trial of the OX40 agonist ivuxolimab. These receptors originate from an adult with an advanced solid tumor such as melanoma, head and neck, liver or kidney cancer.

This clone showed up just once. The chain links TRBV28 to TRBJ2-1, with 10 bases matching TRBD2. The V gene's germline CDR1 is MDHEN and CDR2 SYDVKM. This CDR3 comprises 18 residues. J was trimmed by 6 bases and V by 3 bases; bases with no gene match: 14. The CDR3 spells CASSFPLGLAERGNEQFF. In nucleotides, the CDR3 is TGTGCCAGCAGTTTCCCCCTAGGACTAGCGGAAAGGGGCAATGAGCAGTTCTTC. The whole variable domain, remainder taken from reference TRBV28 and TRBJ2-1, is DVKVTQSSRYLVKRTGEKVFLECVQDMDHENMFWYRQDPGLGLRLIYFSYDVKMKEKGDIPEGYSVSREKKERFSLILESASTNQTSMYLCASSFPLGLAERGNEQFFGPGTRLTVL.

The chain combines TRBV2 with TRBJ2-1; maybe TRBD2 (6 bases). This CDR3 comprises 15 residues. Germline V gene sequence: CDR1 SNHLY, CDR2 FYNNEI. Trimming pared 5 bases from V and 9 bases from J, leaving 20 bases between. CDR3: CASSSAGPAGVEQFF. In DNA, the CDR3 is TGTGCCAGCAGTTCAGCGGGCCCAGCTGGTGTTGAGCAGTTCTTC.

The chain has TRBV4-1 and TRBJ2-2; the D is unclear. With 1 base removed from V and 6 bases from J, the gap between germline ends came to 12 bases. CDR1 is MGHRA, CDR2 YSYEKL, per germline. The CDR3 has 15 residues. CDR3 sequence reads: CASSQVVSAAGELFF. CDR3 bases: TGCGCCAGCAGCCAAGTCGTTTCCGCGGCCGGGGAGCTGTTTTTT.

The rearrangement uses TRBV4-3 and TRBJ1-1, with no clear D. The germline CDR1 and CDR2 sequences are LGHNA and YSLEER. The CDR3 is made up of 17 amino acids. The ends were cut back, 1 base at V and 1 base at J, with 16 bases in the middle. CDR3 DNA sequence: TGCGCCAGCAGCCAAGTGGTGGTAGGAGTTGGGAACACTGAAGCTTTCTTT. Amino acid sequence: CASSQVVVGVGNTEAFF.

The chain links TRBV5-1 to TRBJ2-2, with 8 bases lining up with TRBD1. The length of the CDR3 is 15 residues. The germline gives CDR1 SGHRS, CDR2 YFSETQ. Germline trimming cut 5 bases from V and 4 bases from J; bases unmatched to any gene: 7. CDR3 coding DNA: TGCGCCAGCAGTCATAGGACAGGGCCCACCGGGGAGCTGTTTTTT. Protein sequence: CASSHRTGPTGELFF.

The chain uses TRBV4-3 and TRBJ2-1; tentatively, D is TRBD1 or TRBD2 (5 bases each). The germline V gene has CDR1 LGHNA and CDR2 YSLEER. V gave up 6 bases and J gave up 8 bases, with 20 bases separating them. The CDR3 consists of 15 residues. The chain's CDR3 is CASSRLGRTYHEQFF. The CDR3 bases are TGCGCCAGCAGTAGGTTGGGACGGACGTACCATGAGCAGTTCTTC.

V gene TRBV5-8 combines with J gene TRBJ2-1; 8 nucleotides line up with TRBD2. This CDR3 comprises 15 residues. V was pared by 7 bases and J by 7 bases, with 13 bases of the junction left unmatched. Germline V CDR1 and CDR2: SGHTS, YDEGEE. The CDR3 coding sequence is TGTGCCAGCCTTTTTACTAGCGGTTATACGAATGAGCAGTTCTTC. It is translated as CASLFTSGYTNEQFF.